The 8 T cell receptor beta chains below all came from one sample that was sequenced in a study of T cell repertoires in cytomegalovirus infection. Each CDR3 protein is one row after TCRdb ran MiXCR on the reads. The sample carries roughly 280,000 distinct CDR3 sequences, about 13% recorded once. Sequencing used PBMCs. These receptors originate from a human donor in good health (CMV status not recorded). Some clones in this sample may be carry-over from other donors' samples.

The chain recombines TRBV28 with TRBJ2-1; D not resolved. CDR1 and CDR2 from the germline V gene are MDHEN and SYDVKM. V was cut by 3 bases and J by 8 bases, with 14 bases left in between. CDR3 size: 14 residues. Here the CDR3 DNA reads TGTGCCAGCAGTTTCGTGGTGTTCACCCATGAGCAGTTCTTC. Residues: CASSFVVFTHEQFF.

There are many counts of this clonotype. Written as DNA, the CDR3 is TGTGCCAGCAGTTCCGCAGGGGTATTGGAGACCCAGTACTTC. Translation: CASSSAGVLETQYF. The gene calls are TRBV5-4 and TRBJ2-5; D may be TRBD1 (6 bases). CDR1 SGHNT and CDR2 YYREEE come from the germline V gene (reference sequence). The CDR3 is made up of 14 amino acids. The V end was cut by 5 bases, the J end by 5 bases, with 16 bases between.

As for this clonotype: A much more abundant neighbour one base away suggests this may be a read error. The genes are TRBV28 and TRBJ2-5; 8 bases match TRBD2. With 6 bases clipped from V and 5 bases from J, the junction kept 14 bases outside the gene matches. This CDR3 comprises 16 residues. The germline gives CDR1 MDHEN, CDR2 SYDVKM. The CDR3 bases are TGTGCCAGCAGCGAGGGACTAGGGGGAATAGGGGAGACCCAGTACTTC. Translating it yields CASSEGLGGIGETQYF. Variable domain in full (rest from reference TRBV28 and TRBJ2-5): DVKVTQSSRYLVKRTGEKVFLECVQDMDHENMFWYRQDPGLGLRLIYFSYDVKMKEKGDIPEGYSVSREKKERFSLILESASTNQTSMYLCASSEGLGGIGETQYFGPGTRLLVL.

In its sample, this clonotype was seen a few times. This rearrangement joins TRBV19 to TRBJ2-7, with D unclear. The V end lost 5 bases, the J end lost 4 bases, and 12 bases lay between the germline ends. Looked up from germline, CDR1 is LNHDA and CDR2 is SQIVND (reference sequence). The CDR3 sequence is 13 residues long. The DNA of the CDR3 is TGTGCCAGTAGTGACAAGGGAACTTACGAGCAGTACTTC. As protein: CASSDKGTYEQYF. Variable domain in full (rest from reference TRBV19 and TRBJ2-7): DGGITQSPKYLFRKEGQNVTLSCEQNLNHDAMYWYRQDPGQGLRLIYYSQIVNDFQKGDIAEGYSVSREKKESFPLTVTSAQKNPTAFYLCASSDKGTYEQYFGPGTRLTVT.

The rearrangement joins TRBV3-1 to TRBJ1-1; D call uncertain. The CDR3 totals 13 residues. Germline V lookup: CDR1 LGHDT, CDR2 YNNKEL (reference sequence). V shed 2 bases and J shed 2 bases, with 6 bases lying between them. In DNA, the CDR3 is TGTGCCAGCAGCCAACCTGATAACACTGAAGCTTTCTTT. This translates into CASSQPDNTEAFF. The complete variable domain, with remaining parts taken from reference TRBV3-1 and TRBJ1-1, reads DTAVSQTPKYLVTQMGNDKSIKCEQNLGHDTMYWYKQDSKKFLKIMFSYNNKELIINETVPNRFSPKSPDKAHLNLHINSLELGDSAVYFCASSQPDNTEAFFGQGTRLTVV.

This clonotype occurred many times. V gene TRBV7-2 combines with J gene TRBJ2-3; 7 positions match TRBD2. There are 16 residues in the CDR3. The V segment lost 3 bases and the J segment 10 bases; nucleotides outside the gene matches: 16. The germline V gene encodes CDR1 SGHTA and CDR2 FQGNSA. The CDR3 here is CASSFGGGQVERPQYF. CDR3 in DNA: TGTGCCAGCAGCTTCGGCGGGGGTCAGGTCGAACGCCCGCAGTATTTT.

The gene calls are TRBV20-1 and TRBJ2-7, with 7 bases that match TRBD1. The CDR3 has 13 amino acids. V was pared by 4 bases and J by 0 bases, with 3 bases of the junction left unmatched. Germline V gives CDR1 DFQATT, CDR2 SNEGSKA (reference sequence). CDR3 region: CSAIGTVSYEQYF. The CDR3 DNA sequence: TGCAGTGCTATCGGGACAGTCTCCTACGAGCAGTACTTC.

V usage is TRBV24-1 and J usage is TRBJ2-1; 10 positions match TRBD2. Germline V gene lookup returns CDR1 KGHDR and CDR2 SFDVKD. Losses at the gene ends were 5 bases for V and 5 bases for J; bases not matched to a gene: 8. The CDR3 is 16 amino acids. The CDR3, as DNA: TGTGCCACCAGTGGACCCCTAGCGGGAGTCGACAATGAGCAGTTCTTC. Translated, it gives CATSGPLAGVDNEQFF.